This entry describes one T cell receptor beta chain. What it binds is not known. The data belong to a study of cytomegalovirus exposure and HLA in healthy donors. Study-wide results and limits: Through in vitro validation, a few CMV-associated chains were shown to be specific for CMV antigens.

Primers included in the PCR were 60 Vbeta and 13 Jbeta primers. Only in-frame clones appear in the TCRdb table, and some are missing; sequencing was by immunoSEQ multiplex PCR. The data contain 95,000 to 100,000 clones, 9.4% of them seen just once; the ten biggest clones take up around 4.9%. The sample taken for sequencing was PBMCs. The source of this sequence is a man aged 45-60 years in good health and CMV-seropositive.

For the CDR3, the DNA is TGTGCCATCGCGCGCCTAGCGGGATTAAGGGATACGCAGTATTTT. Protein sequence: CAIARLAGLRDTQYF. V and J are TRBV27 and TRBJ2-3, with TRBD2 identical over 9 bases. V shed 10 bases and J 6 bases; nucleotides not matched to a gene: 14. There are 15 residues in the CDR3. The germline CDR1 and CDR2 sequences are MNHEY and SMNVEV (reference sequence).